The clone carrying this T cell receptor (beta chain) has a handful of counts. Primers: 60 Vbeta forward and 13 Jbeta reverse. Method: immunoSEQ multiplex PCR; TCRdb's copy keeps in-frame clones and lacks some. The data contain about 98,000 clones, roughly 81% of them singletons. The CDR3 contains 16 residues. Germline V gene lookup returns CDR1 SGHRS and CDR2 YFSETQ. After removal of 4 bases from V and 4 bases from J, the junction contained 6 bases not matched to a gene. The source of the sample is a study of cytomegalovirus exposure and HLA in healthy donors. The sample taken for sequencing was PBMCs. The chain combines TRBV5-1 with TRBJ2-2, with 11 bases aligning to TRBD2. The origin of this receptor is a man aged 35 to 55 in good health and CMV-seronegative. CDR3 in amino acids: CASSVSSGGITGELFF. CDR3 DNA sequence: TGCGCCAGCAGCGTATCTAGCGGGGGGATCACCGGGGAGCTGTTTTTT.